The rows below give T cell receptor beta chains drawn from one sample of a study of blood T cell repertoires in COVID-19. Method: immunoSEQ multiplex PCR; TCRdb's copy keeps in-frame clones and lacks some. The table has over 85,000 clones, 80% to 95% seen once; the top ten hold around 1.9%. Specimen: peripheral blood. These receptors all stem from a woman in her forties or fifties with COVID-19, enrolled during active disease. Each CDR3 is given with its conserved first and last residue. A D gene is named only where the DNA matches it firmly. Size is stated for part of the rows, as once, few or many counts, or as a class when the clone is expanded.

CASSSRPLAGGYNEQFF | TGTGCCAGCAGCTCCCGGCCCCTAGCGGGGGGGTACAATGAGCAGTTCTTC | TRBD2 | TRBJ2-1 | . | TRBV3-1/TRBV3-2
CASSPTLVPQHF | TGTGCCAGCAGTCCTACCCTCGTGCCCCAGCATTTT | . | TRBJ1-5 | . | TRBV27
CASSIGQDPTSNQPQHF | TGTGCCAGTAGTATAGGTCAGGATCCCACTAGCAATCAGCCCCAGCATTTT | . | TRBJ1-5 | . | TRBV19
CASSPIGGGQGDFQGFF | TGTGCCAGCAGTCCGATTGGCGGGGGACAGGGTGATTTTCAGGGGTTCTTC | TRBD1 | TRBJ2-1 | . | TRBV27
CASSLVFAGISSYNEQFF | TGCGCCAGCAGCTTGGTTTTCGCAGGGATAAGCTCCTACAATGAGCAGTTCTTC | . | TRBJ2-1 | . | TRBV5-1
CATSDAGRETQYF | TGTGCCACCAGTGATGCAGGGCGAGAGACCCAGTACTTC | . | TRBJ2-5 | . | TRBV24-1
CSALLGTQYF | TGCAGTGCCCTCCTCGGTACGCAGTATTTT | . | TRBJ2-3 | . | TRBV20-1
CAWSSAGTGLILETQYF | TGTGCCTGGAGTTCGGCCGGGACAGGGCTGATATTGGAGACCCAGTACTTC | TRBD1 | TRBJ2-5 | . | TRBV30
CASSFLGRQRYGYTF | TGTGCCAGCAGTTTTCTCGGCCGACAGAGATATGGCTACACCTTC | . | TRBJ1-2 | once | TRBV27
CASNDRQETQYF | TGTGCCAGCAACGACAGGCAAGAGACCCAGTACTTC | . | TRBJ2-5 | . | TRBV2
CASSYAAGTLTGELFF | TGTGCCAGCAGTTACGCGGCAGGGACTCTCACCGGGGAGCTGTTTTTT | . | TRBJ2-2 | . | TRBV27
CASSVATSGTDTQYF | TGTGCCAGCAGCGTAGCTACTAGCGGCACAGATACGCAGTATTTT | TRBD2 | TRBJ2-3 | . | TRBV9
CASSSGVHGYTF | TGTGCCAGCAGTTCCGGGGTCCATGGCTACACCTTC | . | TRBJ1-2 | . | TRBV12-3/TRBV12-4
CASSVAGALNTEAFF | TGTGCCAGCAGCGTAGCAGGGGCCTTGAACACTGAAGCTTTCTTT | . | TRBJ1-1 | . | TRBV9
CASSLRQGGSPLHF | TGCGCCAGCAGCCTGAGACAGGGGGGTTCACCCCTCCACTTT | TRBD1 | TRBJ1-6 | . | TRBV5-1
CASSESLVLGDTDTQYF | TGCGCCAGCAGTGAGTCGCTAGTTTTAGGGGACACAGATACGCAGTATTTT | . | TRBJ2-3 | . | TRBV10-2
CASSLRQGNQPQHF | TGTGCCAGCAGTTTACGACAGGGTAATCAGCCCCAGCATTTT | TRBD1 | TRBJ1-5 | . | TRBV27
CASSPRDRGPLGEKLFF | TGTGCCAGCAGCCCCCGGGACAGGGGCCCCCTGGGGGAAAAACTGTTTTTT | TRBD1 | TRBJ1-4 | once | TRBV11-3
CASSDWGQSTDYGYTF | TGTGCCAGCAGTGATTGGGGACAGTCCACTGACTATGGCTACACCTTC | TRBD1 | TRBJ1-2 | few | TRBV6-1
CASSLRETEAFF | TGTGCCAGCAGCCTGAGGGAGACTGAAGCTTTCTTT | . | TRBJ1-1 | once | TRBV28
CASSNRASNQPQHF | TGTGCCAGCAGTAACAGGGCCTCCAATCAGCCCCAGCATTTT | . | TRBJ1-5 | . | TRBV6-6
CASSSDTPAKNIQYF | TGTGCCAGCAGTTCCGACACCCCAGCCAAAAACATTCAGTACTTC | . | TRBJ2-4 | . | TRBV7-9
CASSQSVAGLGTDTQYF | TGTGCCAGCAGCCAATCCGTGGCGGGTTTAGGCACAGATACGCAGTATTTT | . | TRBJ2-3 | . | TRBV7-9
CASSSGRLVRDRGNTEAFF | TGTGCCAGCAGCTCGGGGAGATTGGTAAGGGACAGGGGGAACACTGAAGCTTTCTTT | TRBD1 | TRBJ1-1 | . | TRBV11-2
CASSFEAGGTDTQYF | TGCGCCAGCAGCTTCGAAGCGGGGGGCACAGATACGCAGTATTTT | TRBD2 | TRBJ2-3 | . | TRBV5-1
CASRGHVNTGELFF | TGTGCCAGCAGGGGACACGTAAACACCGGGGAGCTGTTTTTT | . | TRBJ2-2 | . | TRBV6-6
CASSIFAGFDYNEQFF | TGTGCCAGTAGTATATTCGCAGGGTTTGACTACAATGAGCAGTTCTTC | . | TRBJ2-1 | . | TRBV19
CASNEEVGRRGDTQYF | TGTGCCAGCAACGAGGAGGTGGGCAGGAGGGGAGATACGCAGTATTTT | . | TRBJ2-3 | . | TRBV7-2
CASTSRGLYGYTF | TGTGCCAGCACCTCAAGGGGGTTGTATGGCTACACCTTC | . | TRBJ1-2 | . | TRBV3-1/TRBV3-2
CASATSGQTNTGELFF | TGTGCCTCTGCGACTAGCGGGCAGACGAACACCGGGGAGCTGTTTTTT | TRBD2 | TRBJ2-2 | . | TRBV10-3
CATSDFLSNQPQHF | TGTGCCACCAGTGATTTCCTAAGCAATCAGCCCCAGCATTTT | . | TRBJ1-5 | . | TRBV24-1
CASSLFSQPRGTDTQYF | TGTGCCAGCAGTTTATTCAGCCAACCCAGGGGCACAGATACGCAGTATTTT | . | TRBJ2-3 | . | TRBV5-6
CASSLRGGGAGEQFF | TGTGCCAGCAGCTTGAGGGGCGGGGGGGCCGGTGAGCAGTTCTTC | TRBD2 | TRBJ2-1 | once | TRBV5-4
CAWSAGYGYGYTF | TGTGCCTGGAGTGCAGGTTACGGCTATGGCTACACCTTC | . | TRBJ1-2 | . | TRBV30
CASSSTGLDTEAFF | TGTGCCAGCAGTTCGACAGGGTTGGACACTGAAGCTTTCTTT | TRBD1 | TRBJ1-1 | . | TRBV28
CASSASLGEQFF | TGTGCCAGCAGCGCTTCGTTGGGCGAGCAGTTCTTC | . | TRBJ2-1 | . | TRBV9
CASSSRDRGPYWSQHF | TGTGCCAGCAGCTCCCGGGACAGGGGCCCTTATTGGTCCCAGCATTTT | TRBD1 | TRBJ1-5 | once | TRBV5-8
CASRLGGEGSNQPQHF | TGCGCCAGCAGGCTTGGAGGGGAAGGGAGCAATCAGCCCCAGCATTTT | . | TRBJ1-5 | . | TRBV5-1
CATSRDLGEGYGYTF | TGTGCCACCAGCAGAGACTTAGGGGAAGGCTATGGCTACACCTTC | . | TRBJ1-2 | few | TRBV15
CASSQGGGNTIYF | TGTGCCAGCAGCCAGGGGGGGGGAAACACCATATATTTT | TRBD1 | TRBJ1-3 | . | TRBV7-8
CATTGTGPYNEQFF | TGCGCCACAACCGGGACAGGGCCCTACAATGAGCAGTTCTTC | TRBD1 | TRBJ2-1 | . | TRBV10-2